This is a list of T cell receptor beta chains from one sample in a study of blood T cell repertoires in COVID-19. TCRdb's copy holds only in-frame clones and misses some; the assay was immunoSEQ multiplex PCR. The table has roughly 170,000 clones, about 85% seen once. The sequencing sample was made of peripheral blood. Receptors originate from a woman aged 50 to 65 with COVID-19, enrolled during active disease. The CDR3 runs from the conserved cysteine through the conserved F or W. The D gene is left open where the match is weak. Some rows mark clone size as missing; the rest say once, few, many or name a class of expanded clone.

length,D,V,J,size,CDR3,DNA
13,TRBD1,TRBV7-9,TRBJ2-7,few,CASSPGTGSEQYF,TGTGCCAGCAGCCCCGGGACAGGGAGCGAGCAGTACTTC
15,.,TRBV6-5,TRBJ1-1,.,CASSPHKGANTEAFF,TGTGCCAGCAGCCCCCATAAAGGGGCAAACACTGAAGCTTTCTTT
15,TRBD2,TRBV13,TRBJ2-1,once,CASSFGRGGGNEQFF,TGTGCCAGCAGCTTTGGGCGGGGGGGTGGCAATGAGCAGTTCTTC
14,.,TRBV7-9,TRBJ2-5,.,CASSLAVRAETQYF,TGTGCCAGCAGCTTAGCGGTCAGGGCAGAGACCCAGTACTTC
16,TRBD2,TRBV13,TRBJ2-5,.,CASSLAGGRNSETQYF,TGTGCCAGCAGCTTAGCGGGGGGGCGAAATTCAGAGACCCAGTACTTC
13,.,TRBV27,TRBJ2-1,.,CASSTPPDNEQFF,TGTGCCAGCAGTACCCCTCCGGACAATGAGCAGTTCTTC
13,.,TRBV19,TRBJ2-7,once,CASSPTSSYEQYF,TGTGCCAGTAGTCCAACGAGCTCCTACGAGCAGTACTTC
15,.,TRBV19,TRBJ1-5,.,CASRTTAISNQPQHF,TGTGCCAGTAGAACGACAGCGATTAGCAATCAGCCCCAGCATTTT
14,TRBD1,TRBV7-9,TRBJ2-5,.,CASSSWDREETQYF,TGTGCCAGCAGCTCATGGGACAGGGAAGAGACCCAGTACTTC
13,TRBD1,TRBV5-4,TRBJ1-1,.,CASSWEGQGEAFF,TGTGCCAGCAGCTGGGAGGGACAGGGTGAAGCTTTCTTT